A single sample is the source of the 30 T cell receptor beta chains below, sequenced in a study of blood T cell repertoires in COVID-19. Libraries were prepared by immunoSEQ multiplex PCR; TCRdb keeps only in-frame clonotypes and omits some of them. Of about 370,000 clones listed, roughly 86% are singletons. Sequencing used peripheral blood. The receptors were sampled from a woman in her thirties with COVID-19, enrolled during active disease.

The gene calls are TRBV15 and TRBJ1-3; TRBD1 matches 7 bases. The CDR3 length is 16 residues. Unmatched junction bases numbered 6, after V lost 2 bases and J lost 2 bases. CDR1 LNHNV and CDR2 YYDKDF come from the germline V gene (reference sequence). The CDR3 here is CATSRPPTGAGNTIYF. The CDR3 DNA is TGTGCCACCAGCAGACCCCCCACAGGGGCTGGAAACACCATATATTTT.

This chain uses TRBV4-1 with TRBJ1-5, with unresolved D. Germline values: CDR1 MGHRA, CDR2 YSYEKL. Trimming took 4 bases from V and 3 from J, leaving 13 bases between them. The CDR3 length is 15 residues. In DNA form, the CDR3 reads TGCGCCAGCAGCCGCTACGACACTTCCAATCAGCCCCAGCATTTT. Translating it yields CASSRYDTSNQPQHF.

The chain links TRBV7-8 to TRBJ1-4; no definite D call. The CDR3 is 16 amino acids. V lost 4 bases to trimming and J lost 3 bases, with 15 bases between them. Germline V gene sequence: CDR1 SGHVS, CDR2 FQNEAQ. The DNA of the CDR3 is TGTGCCAGCAGCTCCCTCACTCCGACTGCTAATGAAAAACTGTTTTTT. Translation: CASSSLTPTANEKLFF.

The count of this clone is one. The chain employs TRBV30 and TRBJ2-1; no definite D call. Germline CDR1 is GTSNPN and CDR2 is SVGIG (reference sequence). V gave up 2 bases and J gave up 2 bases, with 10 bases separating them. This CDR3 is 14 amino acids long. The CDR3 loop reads CAWSWQRPYNEQFF. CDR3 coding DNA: TGTGCCTGGAGTTGGCAGCGCCCCTACAATGAGCAGTTCTTC.

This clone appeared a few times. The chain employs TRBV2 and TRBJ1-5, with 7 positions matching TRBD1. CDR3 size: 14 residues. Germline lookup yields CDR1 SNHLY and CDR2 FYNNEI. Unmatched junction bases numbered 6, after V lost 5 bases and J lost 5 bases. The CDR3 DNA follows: TGTGCCAGCAGTTCCGACAGGGCGGATCAGCCCCAGCATTTT. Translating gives CASSSDRADQPQHF.

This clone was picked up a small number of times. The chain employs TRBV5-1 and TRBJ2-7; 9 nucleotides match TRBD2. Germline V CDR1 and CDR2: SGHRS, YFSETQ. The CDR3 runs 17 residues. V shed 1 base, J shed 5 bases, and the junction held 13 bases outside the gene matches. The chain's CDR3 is CASSLTRAGGPLNEQYF. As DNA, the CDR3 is TGCGCCAGCAGCTTGACGAGGGCGGGAGGGCCCCTGAACGAGCAGTACTTC.

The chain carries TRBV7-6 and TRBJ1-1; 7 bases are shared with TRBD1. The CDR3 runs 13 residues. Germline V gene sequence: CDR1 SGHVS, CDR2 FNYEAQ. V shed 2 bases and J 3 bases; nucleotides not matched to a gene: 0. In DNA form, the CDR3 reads TGTGCCAGCAGCTTACAGGGGGACACTGAAGCTTTCTTT. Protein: CASSLQGDTEAFF.

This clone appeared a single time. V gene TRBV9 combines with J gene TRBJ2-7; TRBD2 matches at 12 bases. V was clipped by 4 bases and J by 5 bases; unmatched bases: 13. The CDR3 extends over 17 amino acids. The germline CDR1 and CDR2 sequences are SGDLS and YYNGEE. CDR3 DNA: TGTGCCAGCAGCCCGCTCCAGCAACTAGCGGGAGGCCACGAGCAGTACTTC. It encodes CASSPLQQLAGGHEQYF.

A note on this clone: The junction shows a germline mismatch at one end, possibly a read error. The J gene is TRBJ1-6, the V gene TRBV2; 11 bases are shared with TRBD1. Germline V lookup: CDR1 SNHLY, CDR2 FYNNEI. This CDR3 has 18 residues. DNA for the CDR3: TGTGCCAGCACTGAAGATGGACAGGGGGCAAGGAAGGATTCACCCCTCCACTTT. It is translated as CASTEDGQGARKDSPLHF.

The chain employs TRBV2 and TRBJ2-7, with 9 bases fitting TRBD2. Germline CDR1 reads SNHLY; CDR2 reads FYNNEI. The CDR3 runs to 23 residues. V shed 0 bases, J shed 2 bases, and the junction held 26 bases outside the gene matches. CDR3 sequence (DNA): TGTGCCAGCAGTGAAGCGTTCAAATTTTCAGGGGTCATTAGGACTAGCGTTACCTACGAGCAGTACTTC. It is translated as CASSEAFKFSGVIRTSVTYEQYF. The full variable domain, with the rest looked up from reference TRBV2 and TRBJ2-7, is EPEVTQTPSHQVTQMGQEVILRCVPISNHLYFYWYRQILGQKVEFLVSFYNNEISEKSEIFDDQFSVERPDGSNFTLKIRSTKLEDSAMYFCASSEAFKFSGVIRTSVTYEQYFGPGTRLTVT.

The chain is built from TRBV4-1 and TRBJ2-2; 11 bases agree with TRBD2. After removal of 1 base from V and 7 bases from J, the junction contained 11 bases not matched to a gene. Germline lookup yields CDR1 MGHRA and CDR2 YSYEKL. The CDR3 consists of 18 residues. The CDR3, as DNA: TGCGCCAGCAGCCAAGTCTCGGGACTAGCGGCAGACGGCGGGGAGCTGTTTTTT. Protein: CASSQVSGLAADGGELFF.

Written as DNA, the CDR3 is TGTGCCAGTAGTCGTACAGGGGCCGGGGAGCTGTTTTTT. Its protein product is CASSRTGAGELFF. The chain joins TRBV19 to TRBJ2-2, with 7 bases identical to TRBD1. Per the germline V gene, CDR1 is LNHDA and CDR2 is SQIVND (reference sequence). This CDR3 contains 13 residues. The V segment lost 5 bases and the J segment 6 bases; nucleotides outside the gene matches: 3.

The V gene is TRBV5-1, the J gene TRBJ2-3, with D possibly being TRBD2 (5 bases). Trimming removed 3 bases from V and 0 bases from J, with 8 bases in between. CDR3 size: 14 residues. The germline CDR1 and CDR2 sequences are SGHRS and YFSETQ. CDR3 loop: CASSSGFSTDTQYF. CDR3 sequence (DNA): TGCGCCAGCAGCTCGGGATTTAGCACAGATACGCAGTATTTT.

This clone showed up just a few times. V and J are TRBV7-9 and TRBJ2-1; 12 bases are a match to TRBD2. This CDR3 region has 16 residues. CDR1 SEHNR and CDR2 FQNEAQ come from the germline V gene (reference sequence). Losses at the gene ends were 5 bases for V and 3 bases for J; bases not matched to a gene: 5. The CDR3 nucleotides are TGTGCCAGCAGCGAAGGGACTAGCGGGCTCTACAATGAGCAGTTCTTC. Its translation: CASSEGTSGLYNEQFF.

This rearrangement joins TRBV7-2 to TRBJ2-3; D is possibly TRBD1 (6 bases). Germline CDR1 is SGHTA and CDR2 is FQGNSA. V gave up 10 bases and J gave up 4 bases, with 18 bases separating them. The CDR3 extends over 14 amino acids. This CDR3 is CANLLGASADTQYF. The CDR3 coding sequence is TGTGCCAACCTGTTGGGGGCGAGCGCAGATACGCAGTATTTT.

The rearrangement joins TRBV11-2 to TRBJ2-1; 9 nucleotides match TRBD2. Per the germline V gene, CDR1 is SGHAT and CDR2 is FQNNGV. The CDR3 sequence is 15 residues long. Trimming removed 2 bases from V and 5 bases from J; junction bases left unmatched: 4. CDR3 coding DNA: TGTGCCAGCAGCTTAAGACCTAGCGGGAACAATGAGCAGTTCTTC. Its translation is CASSLRPSGNNEQFF.

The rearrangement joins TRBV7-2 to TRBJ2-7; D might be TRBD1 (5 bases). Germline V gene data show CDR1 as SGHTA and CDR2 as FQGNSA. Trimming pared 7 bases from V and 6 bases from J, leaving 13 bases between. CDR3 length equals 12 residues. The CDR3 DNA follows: TGTGCCAGCACCCCGGACACAGGCGAGCAGTACTTC. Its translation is CASTPDTGEQYF. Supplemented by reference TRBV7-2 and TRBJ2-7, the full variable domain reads GAGVSQSPSNKVTEKGKDVELRCDPISGHTALYWYRQSLGQGLEFLIYFQGNSAPDKSGLPSDRFSAERTGGSVSTLTIQRTQQEDSAVYLCASTPDTGEQYFGPGTRLTVT.

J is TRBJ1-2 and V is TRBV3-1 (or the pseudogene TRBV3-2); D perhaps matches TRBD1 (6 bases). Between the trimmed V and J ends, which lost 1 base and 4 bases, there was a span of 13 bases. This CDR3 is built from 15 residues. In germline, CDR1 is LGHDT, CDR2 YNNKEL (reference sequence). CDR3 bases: TGTGCCAGCAGCCAAGTTCTCTGGACAGTCTATGGCTACACCTTC. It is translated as CASSQVLWTVYGYTF.

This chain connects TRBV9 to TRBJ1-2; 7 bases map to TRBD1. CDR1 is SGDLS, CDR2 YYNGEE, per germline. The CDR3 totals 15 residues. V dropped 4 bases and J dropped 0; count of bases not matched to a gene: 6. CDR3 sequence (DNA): TGTGCCAGCAGCCTCGGGACAGCCGCTAACTATGGCTACACCTTC. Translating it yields CASSLGTAANYGYTF.

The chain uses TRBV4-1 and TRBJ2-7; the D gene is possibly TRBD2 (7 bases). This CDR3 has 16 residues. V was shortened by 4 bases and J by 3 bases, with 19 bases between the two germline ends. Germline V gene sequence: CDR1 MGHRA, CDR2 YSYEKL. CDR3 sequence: CASSLTRGGPVYEQYF. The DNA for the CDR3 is TGCGCCAGCAGCCTTACGAGGGGGGGACCCGTCTACGAGCAGTACTTC.

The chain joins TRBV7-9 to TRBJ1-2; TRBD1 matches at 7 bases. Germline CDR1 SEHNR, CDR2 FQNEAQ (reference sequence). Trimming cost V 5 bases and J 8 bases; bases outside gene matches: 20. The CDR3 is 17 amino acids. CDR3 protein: CASSPSPQGMGVKGYTF. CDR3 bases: TGTGCCAGCAGCCCTAGCCCACAGGGGATGGGAGTCAAAGGCTACACCTTC.

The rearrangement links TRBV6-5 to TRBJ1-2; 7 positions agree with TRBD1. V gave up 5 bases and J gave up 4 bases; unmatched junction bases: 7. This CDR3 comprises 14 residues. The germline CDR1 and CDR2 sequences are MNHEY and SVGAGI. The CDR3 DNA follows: TGTGCCAGCAGTACAAGACAGGGAGCCTATGGCTACACCTTC. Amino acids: CASSTRQGAYGYTF.

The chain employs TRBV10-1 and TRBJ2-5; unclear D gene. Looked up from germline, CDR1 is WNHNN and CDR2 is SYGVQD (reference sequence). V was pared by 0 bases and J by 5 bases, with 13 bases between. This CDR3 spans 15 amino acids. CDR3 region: CASSESSRWAETQYF. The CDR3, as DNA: TGCGCCAGCAGTGAGTCGTCCCGATGGGCGGAGACCCAGTACTTC.

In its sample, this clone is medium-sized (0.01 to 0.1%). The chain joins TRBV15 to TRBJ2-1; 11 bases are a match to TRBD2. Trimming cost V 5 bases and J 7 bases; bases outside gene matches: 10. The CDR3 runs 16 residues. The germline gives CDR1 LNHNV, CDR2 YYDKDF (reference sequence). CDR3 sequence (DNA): TGTGCCACCAGCGCACTACTAGCGGGAGCGGGGAATGAGCAGTTCTTC. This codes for CATSALLAGAGNEQFF.

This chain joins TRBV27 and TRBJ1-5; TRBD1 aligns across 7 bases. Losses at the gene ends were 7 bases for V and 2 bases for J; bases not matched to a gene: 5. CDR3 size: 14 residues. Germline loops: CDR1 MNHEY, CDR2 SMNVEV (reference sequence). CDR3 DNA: TGTGCCAGCAAGGGCAGGGGGGGCAATCAGCCCCAGCATTTT. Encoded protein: CASKGRGGNQPQHF.

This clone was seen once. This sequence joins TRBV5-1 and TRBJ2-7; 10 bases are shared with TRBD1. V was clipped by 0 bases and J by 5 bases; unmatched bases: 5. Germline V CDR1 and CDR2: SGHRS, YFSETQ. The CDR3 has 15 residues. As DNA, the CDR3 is TGCGCCAGCAGCTTGGCGGGGACAGGGGTCCACGAGCAGTACTTC. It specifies CASSLAGTGVHEQYF.

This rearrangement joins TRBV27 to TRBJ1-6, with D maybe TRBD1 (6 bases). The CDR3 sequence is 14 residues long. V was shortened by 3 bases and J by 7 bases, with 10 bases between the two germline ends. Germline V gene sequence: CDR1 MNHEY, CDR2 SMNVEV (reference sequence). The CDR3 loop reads CASSFWTVNSPLHF. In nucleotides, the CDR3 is TGTGCCAGCAGTTTTTGGACAGTCAATTCACCCCTCCACTTT.

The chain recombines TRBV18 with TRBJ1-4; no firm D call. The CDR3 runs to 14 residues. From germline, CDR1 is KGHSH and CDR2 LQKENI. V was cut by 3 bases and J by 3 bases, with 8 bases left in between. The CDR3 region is CASSPSGPNEKLFF. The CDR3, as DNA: TGTGCCAGCTCACCCTCGGGTCCTAATGAAAAACTGTTTTTT.

CDR3 DNA sequence: TGTGCCAGCAGCTTGGTTGGCAGGGTGGGCAAAAACATTCAGTACTTC. It yields the protein CASSLVGRVGKNIQYF. This chain connects TRBV5-4 to TRBJ2-4; possible D gene TRBD1, 5 bases. This CDR3 is built from 16 residues. V was cut by 0 bases and J by 3 bases, with 13 bases left in between. Germline-derived CDR1 and CDR2 are SGHNT and YYREEE (reference sequence).

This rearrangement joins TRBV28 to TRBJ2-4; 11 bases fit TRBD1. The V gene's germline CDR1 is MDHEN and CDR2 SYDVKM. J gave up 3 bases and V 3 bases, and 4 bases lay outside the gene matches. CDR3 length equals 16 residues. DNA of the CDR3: TGTGCCAGCAGTTTTCAGGGGACAGGGGGCAAAAACATTCAGTACTTC. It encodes CASSFQGTGGKNIQYF.